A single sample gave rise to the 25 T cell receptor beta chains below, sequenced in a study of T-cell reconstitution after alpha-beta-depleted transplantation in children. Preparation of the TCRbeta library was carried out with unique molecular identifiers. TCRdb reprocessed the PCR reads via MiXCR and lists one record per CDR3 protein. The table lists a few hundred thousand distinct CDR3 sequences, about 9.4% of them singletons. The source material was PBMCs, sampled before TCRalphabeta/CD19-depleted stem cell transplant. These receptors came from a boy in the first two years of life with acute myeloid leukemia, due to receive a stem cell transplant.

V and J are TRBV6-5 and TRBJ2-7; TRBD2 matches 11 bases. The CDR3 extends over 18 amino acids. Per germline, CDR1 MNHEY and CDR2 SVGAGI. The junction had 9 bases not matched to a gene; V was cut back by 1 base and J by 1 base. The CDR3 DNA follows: TGTGCCAGCAGTTACTTTGGGCTAGCGGGAGGATCATCCTACGAGCAGTACTTC. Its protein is CASSYFGLAGGSSYEQYF.

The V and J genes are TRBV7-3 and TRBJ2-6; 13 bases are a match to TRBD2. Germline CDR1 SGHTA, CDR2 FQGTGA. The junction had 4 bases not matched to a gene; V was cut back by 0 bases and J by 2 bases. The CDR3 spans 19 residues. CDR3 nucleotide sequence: TGTGCCAGCAGCTTAACTTTAGGACTAGCGGGAGCTGGGGCCAACGTCCTGACTTTC. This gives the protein CASSLTLGLAGAGANVLTF.

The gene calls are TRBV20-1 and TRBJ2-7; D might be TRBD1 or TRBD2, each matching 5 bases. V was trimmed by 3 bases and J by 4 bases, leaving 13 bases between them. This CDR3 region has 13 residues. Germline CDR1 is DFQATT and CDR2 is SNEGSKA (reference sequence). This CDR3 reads CSASLAGTYEQYF. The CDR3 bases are TGCAGTGCTAGCTTGGCAGGGACGTACGAGCAGTACTTC.

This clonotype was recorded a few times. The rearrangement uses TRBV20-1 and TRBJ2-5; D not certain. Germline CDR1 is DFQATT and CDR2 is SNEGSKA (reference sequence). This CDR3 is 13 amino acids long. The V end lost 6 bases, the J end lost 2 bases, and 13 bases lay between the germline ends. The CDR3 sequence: CSATYSGQETQYF. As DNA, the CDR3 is TGCAGTGCCACCTACTCGGGTCAAGAGACCCAGTACTTC.

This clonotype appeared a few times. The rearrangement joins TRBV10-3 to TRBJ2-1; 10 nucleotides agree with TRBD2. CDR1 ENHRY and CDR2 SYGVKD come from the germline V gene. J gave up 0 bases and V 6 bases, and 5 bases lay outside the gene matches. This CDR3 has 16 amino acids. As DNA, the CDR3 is TGTGCCATCAGCAGACCTAGCGGGGGCTCCTACAATGAGCAGTTCTTC. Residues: CAISRPSGGSYNEQFF.

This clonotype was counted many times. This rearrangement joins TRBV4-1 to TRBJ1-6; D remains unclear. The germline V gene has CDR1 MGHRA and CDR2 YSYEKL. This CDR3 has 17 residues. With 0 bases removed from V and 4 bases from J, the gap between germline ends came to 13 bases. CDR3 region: CASSQDQAGEYNSPLHF. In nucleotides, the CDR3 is TGCGCCAGCAGCCAAGATCAGGCAGGTGAATATAATTCACCCCTCCACTTT.

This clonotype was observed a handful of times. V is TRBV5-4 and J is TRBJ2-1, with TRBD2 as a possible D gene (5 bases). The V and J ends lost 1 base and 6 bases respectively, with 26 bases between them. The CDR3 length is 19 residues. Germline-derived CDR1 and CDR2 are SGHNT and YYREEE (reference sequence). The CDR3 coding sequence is TGTGCCAGCAGCTTGCAAGCGGTGATTCTGGGATCATCGGGCAATGAGCAGTTCTTC. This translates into CASSLQAVILGSSGNEQFF.

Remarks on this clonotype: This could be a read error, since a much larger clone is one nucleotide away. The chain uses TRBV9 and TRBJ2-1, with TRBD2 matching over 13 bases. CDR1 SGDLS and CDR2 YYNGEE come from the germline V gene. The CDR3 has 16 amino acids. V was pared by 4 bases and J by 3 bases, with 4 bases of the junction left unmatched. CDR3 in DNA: TGTGCCAGCAGCCGAAGGACTAGCGGGAGCTACAATGAGCAGTTCTTC. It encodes CASSRRTSGSYNEQFF. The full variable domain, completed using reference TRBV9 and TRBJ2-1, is DSGVTQTPKHLITATGQRVTLRCSPRSGDLSVYWYQQSLDQGLQFLIQYYNGEERAKGNILERFSAQQFPDLHSELNLSSLELGDSALYFCASSRRTSGSYNEQFFGPGTRLTVL.

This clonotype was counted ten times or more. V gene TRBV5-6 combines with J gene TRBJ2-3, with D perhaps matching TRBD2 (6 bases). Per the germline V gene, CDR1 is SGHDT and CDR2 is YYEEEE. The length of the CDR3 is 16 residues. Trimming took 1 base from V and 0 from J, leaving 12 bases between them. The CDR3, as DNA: TGTGCCAGCAGCTTGAAGGCAGGGACTAGCACAGATACGCAGTATTTT. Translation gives CASSLKAGTSTDTQYF. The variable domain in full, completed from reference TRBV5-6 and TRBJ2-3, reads DAGVTQSPTHLIKTRGQQVTLRCSPKSGHDTVSWYQQALGQGPQFIFQYYEEEERQRGNFPDRFSGHQFPNYSSELNVNALLLGDSALYLCASSLKAGTSTDTQYFGPGTRLTVL.

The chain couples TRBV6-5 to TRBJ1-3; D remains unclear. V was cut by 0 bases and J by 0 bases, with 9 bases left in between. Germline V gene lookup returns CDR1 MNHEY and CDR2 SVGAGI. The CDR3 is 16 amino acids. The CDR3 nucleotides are TGTGCCAGCAGTTACTCGATTATCAGCTCTGGAAACACCATATATTTT. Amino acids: CASSYSIISSGNTIYF.

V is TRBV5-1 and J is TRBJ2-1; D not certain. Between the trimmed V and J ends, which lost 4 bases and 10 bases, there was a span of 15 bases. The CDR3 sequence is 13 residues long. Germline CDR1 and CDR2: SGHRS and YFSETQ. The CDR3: CASSLRLGREQFF. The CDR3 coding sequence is TGCGCCAGCAGCCTAAGACTCGGGCGAGAGCAGTTCTTC.

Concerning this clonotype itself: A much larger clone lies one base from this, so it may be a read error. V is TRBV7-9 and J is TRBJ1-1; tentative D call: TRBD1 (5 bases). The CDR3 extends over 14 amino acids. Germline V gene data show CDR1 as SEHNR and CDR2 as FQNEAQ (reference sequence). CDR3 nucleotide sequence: TGTGCCACCTCCAGCTCCGGGGCAGACACTGAAGCTTACTTT. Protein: CATSSSGADTEAYF.

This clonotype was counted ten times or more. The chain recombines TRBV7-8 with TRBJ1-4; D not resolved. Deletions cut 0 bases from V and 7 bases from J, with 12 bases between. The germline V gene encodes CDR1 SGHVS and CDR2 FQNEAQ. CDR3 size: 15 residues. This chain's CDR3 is CASSLAGEVGEKLFF. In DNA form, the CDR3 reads TGTGCCAGCAGCTTAGCCGGGGAGGTTGGTGAAAAACTGTTTTTT. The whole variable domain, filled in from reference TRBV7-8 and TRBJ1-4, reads GAGVSQSPRYKVAKRGQDVALRCDPISGHVSLFWYQQALGQGPEFLTYFQNEAQLDKSGLPSDRFFAERPEGSVSTLKIQRTQQEDSAVYLCASSLAGEVGEKLFFGSGTQLSVL.

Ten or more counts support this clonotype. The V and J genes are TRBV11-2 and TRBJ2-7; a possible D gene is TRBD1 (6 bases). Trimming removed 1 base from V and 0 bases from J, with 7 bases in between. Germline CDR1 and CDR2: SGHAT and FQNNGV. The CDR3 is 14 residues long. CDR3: CASSLGDNSYEQYF. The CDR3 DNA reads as TGTGCCAGCAGCTTAGGGGACAACTCCTACGAGCAGTACTTC.

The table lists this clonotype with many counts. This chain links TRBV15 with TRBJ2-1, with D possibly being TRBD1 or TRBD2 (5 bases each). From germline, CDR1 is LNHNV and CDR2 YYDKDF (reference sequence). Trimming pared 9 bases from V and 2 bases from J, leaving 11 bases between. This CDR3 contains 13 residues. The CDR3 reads CATQEVPYNEQFF. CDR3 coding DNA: TGTGCCACACAGGAGGTCCCCTACAATGAGCAGTTCTTC.

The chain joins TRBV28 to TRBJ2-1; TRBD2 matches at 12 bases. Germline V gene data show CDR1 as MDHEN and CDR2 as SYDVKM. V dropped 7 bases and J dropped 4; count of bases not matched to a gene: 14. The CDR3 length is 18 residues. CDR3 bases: TGTGCCAGCACCCCGGGGCTAGCGGGAGGGCCGCTGTACAATGAGCAGTTCTTC. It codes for CASTPGLAGGPLYNEQFF.

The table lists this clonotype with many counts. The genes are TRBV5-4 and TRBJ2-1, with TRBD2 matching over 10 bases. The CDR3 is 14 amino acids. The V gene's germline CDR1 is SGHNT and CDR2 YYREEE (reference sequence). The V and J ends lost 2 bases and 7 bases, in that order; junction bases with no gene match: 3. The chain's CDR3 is CASSFLAGGNEQFF. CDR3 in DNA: TGTGCCAGCAGCTTCTTAGCGGGGGGAAATGAGCAGTTCTTC.

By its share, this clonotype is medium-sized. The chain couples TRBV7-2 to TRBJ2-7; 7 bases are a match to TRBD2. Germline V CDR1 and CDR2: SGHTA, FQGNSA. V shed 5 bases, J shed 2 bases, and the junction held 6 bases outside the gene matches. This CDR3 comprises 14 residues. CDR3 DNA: TGTGCCAGCAGCACTGGACTAGGTCCCTACGAGCAGTACTTC. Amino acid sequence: CASSTGLGPYEQYF.

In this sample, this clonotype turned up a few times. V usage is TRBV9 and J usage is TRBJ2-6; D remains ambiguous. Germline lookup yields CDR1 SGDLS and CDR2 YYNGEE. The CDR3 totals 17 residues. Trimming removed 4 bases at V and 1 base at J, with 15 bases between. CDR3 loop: CASSPKFVKSGANVLTF. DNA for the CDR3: TGTGCCAGCAGCCCAAAGTTCGTGAAGTCTGGGGCCAACGTCCTGACTTTC.

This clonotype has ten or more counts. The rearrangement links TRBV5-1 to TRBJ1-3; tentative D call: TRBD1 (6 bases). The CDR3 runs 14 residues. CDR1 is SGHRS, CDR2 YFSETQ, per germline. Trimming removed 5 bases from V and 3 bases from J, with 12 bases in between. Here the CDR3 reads CASSGGASGNTIYF. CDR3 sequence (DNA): TGCGCCAGCAGTGGGGGGGCCAGTGGAAACACCATATATTTT.

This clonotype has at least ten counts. CDR3 in amino acids: CASSLVQPFGSYEQYF. CDR3 DNA sequence: TGCGCCAGCAGCTTGGTACAGCCATTCGGCTCCTACGAGCAGTACTTC. The chain carries TRBV5-1 and TRBJ2-7; D not resolved. This CDR3 has 16 residues. Trimming pared 0 bases from V and 0 bases from J, leaving 13 bases between. Looked up from germline, CDR1 is SGHRS and CDR2 is YFSETQ.

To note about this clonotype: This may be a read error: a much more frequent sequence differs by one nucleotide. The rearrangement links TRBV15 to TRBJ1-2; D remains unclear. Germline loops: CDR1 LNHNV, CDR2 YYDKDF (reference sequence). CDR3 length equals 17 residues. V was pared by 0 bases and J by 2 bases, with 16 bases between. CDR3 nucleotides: TGTGCCACCAGCAGAGAACCTAGACATGGCGCAAACTATGGCTACACCTTC. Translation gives CATSREPRHGANYGYTF.

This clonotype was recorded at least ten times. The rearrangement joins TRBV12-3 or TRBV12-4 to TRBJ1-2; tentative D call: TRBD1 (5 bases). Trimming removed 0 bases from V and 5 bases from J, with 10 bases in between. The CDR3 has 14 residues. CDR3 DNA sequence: TGTGCCAGCAGTTTAGCGGGGGAGGTGTATGGCTACACCTTC. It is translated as CASSLAGEVYGYTF.

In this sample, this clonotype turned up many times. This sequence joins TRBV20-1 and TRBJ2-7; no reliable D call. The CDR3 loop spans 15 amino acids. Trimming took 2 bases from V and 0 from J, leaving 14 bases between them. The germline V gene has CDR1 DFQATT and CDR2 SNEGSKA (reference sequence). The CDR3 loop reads CSARPFSILSYEQYF. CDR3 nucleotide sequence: TGCAGTGCTAGACCATTTTCGATCCTCTCCTACGAGCAGTACTTC.

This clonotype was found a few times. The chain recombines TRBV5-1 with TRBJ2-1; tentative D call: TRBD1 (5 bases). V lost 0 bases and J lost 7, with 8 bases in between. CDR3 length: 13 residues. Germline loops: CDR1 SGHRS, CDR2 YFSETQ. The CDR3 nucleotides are TGCGCCAGCAGCTTGGAGACAGTTAATGAGCAGTTCTTC. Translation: CASSLETVNEQFF.